Listed below are T cell receptor beta chains from one sample, sequenced in a study of shared clonotypes between healthy human individuals. Libraries were prepared by immunoSEQ multiplex PCR; TCRdb keeps only in-frame clonotypes and omits some of them. The sample lists roughly 2,500,000 clones; roughly 93% were seen once. Specimen: naive CD4+ T cells from PBMCs. These receptor sequences come from a man in his late teens or twenties in good health. Some clones in this sample may be carry-over from other donors' samples. The CDR3 runs from the conserved cysteine through the conserved F or W. The D gene is left open where the match is weak. Rows may omit the clone size; those that give it use once, few, many or a size class.

clone size: NA
D gene: TRBD1
V gene: TRBV19
J gene: TRBJ2-7
CDR3 protein: CASSQVPGQGTYEQYF
CDR3 DNA: TGTGCCAGTAGTCAAGTACCGGGACAGGGGACCTACGAGCAGTACTTC

clone size: NA
D gene: NA
V gene: TRBV7-6
J gene: TRBJ2-3
CDR3 protein: CASSFPPTDTQYF
CDR3 DNA: TGTGCCAGCAGCTTCCCCCCCACAGATACGCAGTATTTT

clone size: once
D gene: TRBD1
V gene: TRBV7-8
J gene: TRBJ1-3
CDR3 protein: CASSPERTGGNTIYF
CDR3 DNA: TGTGCCAGCAGCCCGGAGCGGACAGGGGGAAACACCATATATTTT

clone size: NA
D gene: TRBD1
V gene: TRBV7-3
J gene: TRBJ2-5
CDR3 protein: CASSSRGPGETQYF
CDR3 DNA: TGTGCCAGCAGCTCAAGGGGGCCTGGCGAGACCCAGTACTTC

clone size: NA
D gene: NA
V gene: TRBV6-6
J gene: TRBJ1-1
CDR3 protein: CASSPLPEMTEAFF
CDR3 DNA: TGTGCCAGCAGTCCCCTCCCAGAAATGACTGAAGCTTTCTTT

clone size: NA
D gene: NA
V gene: TRBV4-1
J gene: TRBJ1-5
CDR3 protein: CASSHPYRSEGNQPQHF
CDR3 DNA: TGCGCCAGCAGCCACCCCTACAGGTCAGAGGGCAATCAGCCCCAGCATTTT

clone size: NA
D gene: NA
V gene: TRBV7-9
J gene: TRBJ2-3
CDR3 protein: CASSSGQGTPSTDTQYF
CDR3 DNA: TGTGCCAGCAGCTCAGGGCAGGGGACACCTAGCACAGATACGCAGTATTTT

clone size: NA
D gene: TRBD1
V gene: TRBV6-5
J gene: TRBJ1-1
CDR3 protein: CASSVETGYWEAFF
CDR3 DNA: TGTGCCAGCAGTGTAGAGACAGGGTATTGGGAAGCTTTCTTT

clone size: NA
D gene: TRBD1
V gene: TRBV2
J gene: TRBJ1-6
CDR3 protein: CASSEGTGASSSPLHF
CDR3 DNA: TGTGCCAGCAGCGAAGGGACAGGTGCCTCTAGTTCACCCCTCCACTTT

clone size: NA
D gene: NA
V gene: TRBV11-2
J gene: TRBJ2-2
CDR3 protein: CASSFTRNTGELFF
CDR3 DNA: TGTGCCAGCAGCTTCACAAGGAACACCGGGGAGCTGTTTTTT

clone size: NA
D gene: TRBD1
V gene: TRBV13
J gene: TRBJ2-3
CDR3 protein: CASSLRSGQGTTDTQYF
CDR3 DNA: TGTGCCAGCAGCTTACGTTCAGGACAGGGCACCACAGATACGCAGTATTTT

clone size: NA
D gene: TRBD2
V gene: TRBV7-6
J gene: TRBJ2-1
CDR3 protein: CASSAPKSGSHNEQFF
CDR3 DNA: TGTGCCAGCAGCGCCCCGAAGAGCGGGAGTCACAATGAGCAGTTCTTC

clone size: NA
D gene: NA
V gene: TRBV6-1
J gene: TRBJ1-1
CDR3 protein: CASSARGSLNTEAFF
CDR3 DNA: TGTGCCAGCAGTGCTCGGGGCTCTCTGAACACTGAAGCTTTCTTT

clone size: NA
D gene: TRBD1
V gene: TRBV7-9
J gene: TRBJ1-4
CDR3 protein: CASSQDRVREKLFF
CDR3 DNA: TGTGCCAGCAGCCAAGACAGGGTTCGGGAAAAACTGTTTTTT

clone size: NA
D gene: NA
V gene: TRBV6-5
J gene: TRBJ2-7
CDR3 protein: CASRGSGSYEQYF
CDR3 DNA: TGTGCCAGCAGGGGGTCTGGGTCCTACGAGCAGTACTTC

clone size: NA
D gene: NA
V gene: TRBV4-1
J gene: TRBJ2-2
CDR3 protein: CASSHGGVAPATGELFF
CDR3 DNA: TGCGCCAGCAGCCACGGAGGGGTCGCCCCCGCCACCGGGGAGCTGTTTTTT

clone size: NA
D gene: TRBD2
V gene: TRBV4-1
J gene: TRBJ2-7
CDR3 protein: CASSQKPLAGGPHYEQYF
CDR3 DNA: TGCGCCAGCAGCCAGAAACCTCTAGCGGGAGGGCCCCACTACGAGCAGTACTTC

clone size: NA
D gene: NA
V gene: TRBV18
J gene: TRBJ2-2
CDR3 protein: CASSPPGLDTGELFF
CDR3 DNA: TGTGCCAGCTCACCTCCCGGACTCGACACCGGGGAGCTGTTTTTT

clone size: once
D gene: TRBD2
V gene: TRBV11-2
J gene: TRBJ2-1
CDR3 protein: CASSTGTSGRRTYNEQFF
CDR3 DNA: TGTGCCAGCAGCACCGGGACTAGCGGGAGGAGGACCTACAATGAGCAGTTCTTC

clone size: NA
D gene: NA
V gene: TRBV9
J gene: TRBJ1-4
CDR3 protein: CASSGGTVGEKLFF
CDR3 DNA: TGTGCCAGCAGCGGGGGCACGGTTGGTGAAAAACTGTTTTTT

clone size: NA
D gene: NA
V gene: TRBV5-1
J gene: TRBJ2-1
CDR3 protein: CASSLASRSYNEQFF
CDR3 DNA: TGCGCCAGCAGCTTGGCCAGTAGGTCCTACAATGAGCAGTTCTTC

clone size: once
D gene: TRBD2
V gene: TRBV5-6
J gene: TRBJ2-4
CDR3 protein: CASSLTGGSNKNIQYF
CDR3 DNA: TGTGCCAGCAGCTTGACTGGCGGGAGCAACAAAAACATTCAGTACTTC

clone size: NA
D gene: TRBD1
V gene: TRBV6-5
J gene: TRBJ1-6
CDR3 protein: CASSYQGAGNSPLHF
CDR3 DNA: TGTGCCAGCAGTTACCAGGGGGCGGGAAATTCACCCCTCCACTTT

clone size: NA
D gene: NA
V gene: TRBV19
J gene: TRBJ2-5
CDR3 protein: CASSPSGSNRETQYF
CDR3 DNA: TGTGCCAGTAGTCCAAGTGGGAGCAATCGAGAGACCCAGTACTTC

clone size: NA
D gene: NA
V gene: TRBV6-6
J gene: TRBJ2-5
CDR3 protein: CASSGETRETQYF
CDR3 DNA: TGTGCCAGCAGCGGGGAGACTAGGGAGACCCAGTACTTC

clone size: NA
D gene: TRBD1
V gene: TRBV28
J gene: TRBJ1-4
CDR3 protein: CASSLPGQINEKLFF
CDR3 DNA: TGTGCCAGCAGTTTACCGGGACAGATTAATGAAAAACTGTTTTTT

clone size: NA
D gene: TRBD2
V gene: TRBV6-5
J gene: TRBJ2-7
CDR3 protein: CASRDTSGPSYEQYF
CDR3 DNA: TGTGCCAGCAGGGACACTAGCGGGCCCTCCTACGAGCAGTACTTC

clone size: NA
D gene: TRBD1
V gene: TRBV30
J gene: TRBJ1-2
CDR3 protein: CACWDRVGDGYTF
CDR3 DNA: TGTGCCTGCTGGGACAGGGTAGGAGATGGCTACACCTTC

clone size: NA
D gene: TRBD2
V gene: TRBV5-6
J gene: TRBJ2-4
CDR3 protein: CASSSGLAGGPFKNIQYF
CDR3 DNA: TGTGCCAGCAGCTCGGGACTAGCGGGAGGGCCCTTCAAAAACATTCAGTACTTC

clone size: NA
D gene: NA
V gene: TRBV7-2
J gene: TRBJ1-4
CDR3 protein: CASSPWTGTDEKLFF
CDR3 DNA: TGTGCCAGCAGCCCGTGGACTGGGACGGATGAAAAACTGTTTTTT

clone size: NA
D gene: TRBD1
V gene: TRBV20-1
J gene: TRBJ1-1
CDR3 protein: CSARRGQAFF
CDR3 DNA: TGCAGTGCTAGAAGGGGGCAAGCTTTCTTT

clone size: NA
D gene: NA
V gene: TRBV6-5
J gene: TRBJ2-7
CDR3 protein: CASRGREQYF
CDR3 DNA: TGTGCCAGCAGGGGTAGGGAGCAGTACTTC

clone size: NA
D gene: NA
V gene: TRBV7-8
J gene: TRBJ2-7
CDR3 protein: CASSPLAVSSYEQYF
CDR3 DNA: TGTGCCAGCAGCCCATTAGCGGTGAGCTCCTACGAGCAGTACTTC

clone size: NA
D gene: TRBD2
V gene: TRBV11-2
J gene: TRBJ2-1
CDR3 protein: CASSKRGGLADLGEQFF
CDR3 DNA: TGTGCCAGCAGCAAAAGGGGGGGACTAGCGGATTTAGGGGAGCAGTTCTTC

clone size: NA
D gene: NA
V gene: TRBV7-9
J gene: TRBJ1-1
CDR3 protein: CASSLGEGTEAFF
CDR3 DNA: TGTGCCAGCAGCTTAGGGGAAGGGACTGAAGCTTTCTTT

clone size: NA
D gene: NA
V gene: TRBV30
J gene: TRBJ2-5
CDR3 protein: CAWSGTDHGTQYF
CDR3 DNA: TGTGCCTGGAGTGGGACAGACCATGGGACCCAGTACTTC

clone size: NA
D gene: NA
V gene: TRBV10-3
J gene: TRBJ2-5
CDR3 protein: CAISVVQETQYF
CDR3 DNA: TGTGCCATCAGTGTGGTGCAAGAGACCCAGTACTTC

clone size: NA
D gene: TRBD1
V gene: TRBV7-9
J gene: TRBJ1-4
CDR3 protein: CASSPGTGIEKLFF
CDR3 DNA: TGTGCCAGCAGCCCAGGGACAGGGATTGAAAAACTGTTTTTT

clone size: NA
D gene: TRBD1
V gene: TRBV5-8
J gene: TRBJ2-7
CDR3 protein: CASSRGQGAPVGYEQYF
CDR3 DNA: TGTGCCAGCAGTCGGGGACAGGGGGCACCCGTCGGGTACGAGCAGTACTTC

clone size: few
D gene: NA
V gene: TRBV5-1
J gene: TRBJ1-2
CDR3 protein: CASSLEGNYGYTF
CDR3 DNA: TGCGCCAGCAGCTTGGAGGGTAACTATGGCTACACCTTC

clone size: NA
D gene: NA
V gene: TRBV2
J gene: TRBJ1-2
CDR3 protein: CASSSQVGNGYTF
CDR3 DNA: TGTGCCAGCAGTTCCCAGGTGGGCAATGGCTACACCTTC

clone size: NA
D gene: NA
V gene: TRBV28
J gene: TRBJ2-7
CDR3 protein: CASNSGRGTGEQYF
CDR3 DNA: TGTGCCAGCAACTCGGGCAGGGGTACCGGCGAGCAGTACTTC

clone size: NA
D gene: NA
V gene: TRBV5-4
J gene: TRBJ2-2
CDR3 protein: CASRFLRTEVNTGELFF
CDR3 DNA: TGTGCCAGCAGGTTTCTCAGGACAGAAGTGAACACCGGGGAGCTGTTTTTT

clone size: NA
D gene: TRBD1
V gene: TRBV28
J gene: TRBJ2-7
CDR3 protein: CASSLTDRNEQYF
CDR3 DNA: TGTGCCAGCAGTTTAACGGACAGGAACGAGCAGTACTTC

clone size: NA
D gene: TRBD1
V gene: TRBV7-8
J gene: TRBJ2-7
CDR3 protein: CASSQGQRRSEQYF
CDR3 DNA: TGTGCCAGCAGCCAGGGACAGCGAAGAAGCGAGCAGTACTTC

clone size: NA
D gene: NA
V gene: TRBV19
J gene: TRBJ1-5
CDR3 protein: CATQSNQPQHF
CDR3 DNA: TGTGCCACACAATCAAATCAGCCCCAGCATTTT

clone size: once
D gene: NA
V gene: TRBV5-1
J gene: TRBJ2-2
CDR3 protein: CASSLVLGTNTGELFF
CDR3 DNA: TGCGCCAGCAGCTTGGTGTTGGGAACGAACACCGGGGAGCTGTTTTTT

clone size: NA
D gene: NA
V gene: TRBV6-7
J gene: TRBJ1-5
CDR3 protein: CASITGGNQPQHF
CDR3 DNA: TGTGCCAGCATTACCGGGGGCAATCAGCCCCAGCATTTT

clone size: NA
D gene: TRBD1
V gene: TRBV9
J gene: TRBJ2-2
CDR3 protein: CASSLGQVANTGELFF
CDR3 DNA: TGTGCCAGCAGCCTCGGACAGGTGGCGAACACCGGGGAGCTGTTTTTT

clone size: NA
D gene: NA
V gene: TRBV7-2
J gene: TRBJ2-5
CDR3 protein: CASSLLGGLGGVQYF
CDR3 DNA: TGTGCCAGCAGCTTATTGGGGGGCCTTGGTGGTGTCCAGTACTTC

clone size: NA
D gene: NA
V gene: TRBV5-1
J gene: TRBJ2-2
CDR3 protein: CASSSQDTGELFF
CDR3 DNA: TGCGCCAGCAGCTCTCAAGACACCGGGGAGCTGTTTTTT

clone size: NA
D gene: NA
V gene: TRBV2
J gene: TRBJ2-2
CDR3 protein: CASSERGSGTGELFF
CDR3 DNA: TGTGCCAGCAGTGAACGGGGGAGTGGAACCGGGGAGCTGTTTTTT

clone size: NA
D gene: TRBD1
V gene: TRBV6-5
J gene: TRBJ1-2
CDR3 protein: CASSPQGTYGYTF
CDR3 DNA: TGTGCCAGCAGCCCACAGGGGACCTATGGCTACACCTTC

clone size: NA
D gene: TRBD2
V gene: TRBV27
J gene: TRBJ2-7
CDR3 protein: CASSLRRTGTSGRADEQYF
CDR3 DNA: TGTGCCAGCAGTTTAAGAAGGACCGGGACTAGCGGGAGGGCCGACGAGCAGTACTTC

clone size: NA
D gene: NA
V gene: TRBV6-5
J gene: TRBJ2-7
CDR3 protein: CASRPLGESSYEQYF
CDR3 DNA: TGTGCCAGCAGGCCCCTGGGGGAGAGCTCCTACGAGCAGTACTTC

clone size: NA
D gene: TRBD2
V gene: TRBV18
J gene: TRBJ2-7
CDR3 protein: CASSPGLAGPHTYEQYF
CDR3 DNA: TGTGCCAGCTCCCCGGGACTAGCGGGGCCGCACACCTACGAGCAGTACTTC

clone size: NA
D gene: TRBD2
V gene: TRBV4-1
J gene: TRBJ2-5
CDR3 protein: CASRGLAGVWETQYF
CDR3 DNA: TGCGCCAGCCGCGGGCTAGCGGGAGTGTGGGAGACCCAGTACTTC

clone size: NA
D gene: TRBD1
V gene: TRBV29-1
J gene: TRBJ1-2
CDR3 protein: CSVGGQGRPTTTF
CDR3 DNA: TGCAGCGTAGGGGGACAGGGAAGACCTACTACCACCTTC

clone size: once
D gene: TRBD1
V gene: TRBV7-3
J gene: TRBJ2-7
CDR3 protein: CASSRDRGPSYEQYF
CDR3 DNA: TGTGCCAGCAGCAGGGACAGGGGGCCCTCCTACGAGCAGTACTTC